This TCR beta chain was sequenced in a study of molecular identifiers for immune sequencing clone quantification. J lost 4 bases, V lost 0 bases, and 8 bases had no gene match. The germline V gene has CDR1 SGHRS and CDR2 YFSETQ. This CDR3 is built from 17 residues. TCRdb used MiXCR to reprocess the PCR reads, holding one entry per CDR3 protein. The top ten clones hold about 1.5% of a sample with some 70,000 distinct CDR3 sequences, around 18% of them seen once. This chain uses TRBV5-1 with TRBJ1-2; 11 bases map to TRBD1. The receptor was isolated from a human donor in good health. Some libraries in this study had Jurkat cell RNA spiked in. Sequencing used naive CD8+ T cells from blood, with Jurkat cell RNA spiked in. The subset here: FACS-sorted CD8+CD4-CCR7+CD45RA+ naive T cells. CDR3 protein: CASSLAGTGGIVYGYTF. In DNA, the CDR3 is TGCGCCAGCAGCTTGGCCGGGACAGGGGGGATTGTCTATGGCTACACCTTC.